This T cell receptor (beta chain) came from a study of blood T cell repertoires in COVID-19 (dated by TCRdb to 2018 to 2021). In terms of the full investigation: Samples from collaborators originated in the United States, Italy and Spain and spanned both the acute and convalescent phases of COVID-19. The material from the prospective study consisted of cDNA or gDNA derived from T cells, B-cell-depleted T cells, or PBMCs. The samples were drawn from two sources: the first 160 participants of the ongoing ImmuneRACE study, and 1,254 subjects contributed by 6 global collaborators. The dataset comprised deeply sampled blood TCRbeta repertoires from subjects exposed to, actively infected with, or recovered from COVID-19. A freely available public database, intended as a resource for researchers studying the immune response to SARS-CoV-2, is where the repertoires were released. A de-identified subject ID, COVID-19 status, age in years and sex were almost always included in the sample metadata. Where available, HLA class I and class II types were obtained from metadata supplied by the sample provider rather than from assay-based typing.

TCRbeta CDR3 regions were amplified from genomic DNA by means of the immunoSEQ Assay, a bias-controlled multiplex PCR. Regarding the original processing steps: The number of nucleated cells in each sample was estimated from the amplification of reference gene primers within the assay. To quantify the absolute abundance of each unique TCRbeta CDR3 rearrangement, sequence reads were collapsed and filtered. For each sample, productive Simpson clonality was calculated as the square root of Simpson's diversity index over productive rearrangements. Imported from immuneACCESS, the table was reduced by TCRdb to in-frame sequences with V and J called. These copies leave out some clones; in studies compared against another copy, an unresolved V gene accounts for under half, and the cause of the remainder is not known. That table supplies the V and J calls and clone size; D and trimming were determined from the DNA. The sample table shows about 43,000 clones, and roughly 89% are seen once. The ten most abundant clones make up more than 6.5% of the sample.

What the study reported, not specific to this receptor: The amount of clinical and demographic metadata varied by source and participant and was provided uncurated.

Whole blood was collected in K2EDTA tubes by collaborating institutions according to the institutions' own protocols. For TCRbeta analysis, collaborators shipped samples in one of three forms: frozen whole blood, isolated PBMCs, or DNA extracted from either of those sample types. Note on this clone: The antigen this receptor binds is unknown. No much larger clone exists at a distance of one base, and base qualities are not known.

The clonotype originates from a man aged 60 to 75 with active COVID-19. Sequences were obtained from peripheral blood.

The DNA sequence is as follows: TGTGCCAGTAGTATAGACGAGGGTTATTTTAGCAATCAGCCCCAGCATTTT. This is translated as CASSIDEGYFSNQPQHF. This chain is built from TRBV19 and TRBJ1-5, with no reliable assignment of the D segment. V is reduced by 0 bases and J by 0 bases, leaving a spacing of 12 bases between them. The CDR3 covers 17 residues, taking in both the cysteine and the phenylalanine. The only DNA kept is the CDR3, 51 bases in frame from the first base. The germline V gene (reference sequence) provides CDR1 LNHDA and CDR2 SQIVND.